This T cell receptor beta chain was found in a study of blood T cells in healthy people across ages. This CDR3 is 13 amino acids long. Trimming shortened V by 11 bases and J by 5 bases, and 13 bases separated the two germline ends. CDR1 and CDR2 (germline): MNHEY, SVGEGT. Using a J-beta primer mix together with a sample-barcoded 5' primer, a second PCR was run for 7 to 11 cycles. A single record per CDR3 protein comes from TCRdb applying MiXCR to the 5' RACE reads. The data show about 970,000 distinct CDR3 sequences, roughly 50% seen once. The sequencing sample was made of blood. This chain joins TRBV6-2 or TRBV6-3 and TRBJ1-6; D call uncertain. The TCR sequence derives from a woman in her sixties in good health. The CDR3 DNA sequence: TGTGCCGTCAGTGTTGGTAATAATTCACCCCTCCACTTT. It yields the protein CAVSVGNNSPLHF.